These 16 T cell receptor beta chains share one sample of origin, sequenced in a study of PD-1 blockade in classical Hodgkin lymphoma. Produced via immunoSEQ multiplex PCR; TCRdb's table is partial and in-frame only. The data hold over 15,000 clones, with approximately 84% observed a single time. There was relapse after autologous stem cell transplantation in every patient, and there was variation in brentuximab vedotin exposure. The sequencing here drew on peripheral blood mononuclear cells (PBMCs), taken at baseline. These receptors came from a human donor with classical Hodgkin lymphoma.

This chain links TRBV28 with TRBJ2-7; 8 nucleotides match TRBD2. Germline V lookup: CDR1 MDHEN, CDR2 SYDVKM. Trimming cost V 8 bases and J 2 bases; bases outside gene matches: 2. CDR3 size: 12 residues. DNA for the CDR3: TGTGCCAGCCGAGCGGGAGCCTACGAGCAGTACTTC. Protein: CASRAGAYEQYF.

A remark on this clone: Other DNA variants within this sample encode the same CDR3. V and J are TRBV27 and TRBJ2-7; weak D call: TRBD2 (6 bases). Germline CDR1 reads MNHEY; CDR2 reads SMNVEV (reference sequence). The V end was cut by 3 bases, the J end by 1 base, with 16 bases between. The CDR3 runs 16 residues. The DNA of the CDR3 is TGTGCCAGCAGTTTGTCCGGGGGTGTCGTTTCCTACGAGCAGTACTTC. This encodes CASSLSGGVVSYEQYF.

In its sample, this clone was seen a few times. This chain connects TRBV7-9 to TRBJ1-2; D perhaps matches TRBD1 (6 bases). Germline values: CDR1 SEHNR, CDR2 FQNEAQ (reference sequence). V dropped 4 bases and J dropped 2 bases, with 11 bases sitting between them. This CDR3 contains 14 residues. CDR3 bases: TGTGCCAGCAGCTGGCGGGACATGAACTATGGCTACACCTTC. The encoded protein is CASSWRDMNYGYTF.

This CDR3 reads CASSESGGGIDQPQHF. The CDR3 DNA sequence: TGTGCCAGCAGTGAAAGCGGAGGAGGGATCGATCAGCCCCAGCATTTT. This sequence joins TRBV6-1 and TRBJ1-5; no clear D gene. Trimming left V 2 bases short and J 5 bases short, with 16 bases between. Looked up from germline, CDR1 is MNHNS and CDR2 is SASEGT. The CDR3 contains 16 residues.

The chain links TRBV25-1 to TRBJ2-5; D is unresolved. Germline V gene lookup returns CDR1 MGHDK and CDR2 SYGVNS. There are 12 residues in the CDR3. Trimming removed 4 bases at V and 5 bases at J, with 8 bases between. Here the CDR3 reads CASSGSQETQYF. The CDR3 DNA is TGTGCCAGCAGTGGATCACAGGAGACCCAGTACTTC.

The rearrangement uses TRBV28 and TRBJ2-5; D might be TRBD1 (7 bases). V lost 3 bases and J lost 3, with 14 bases in between. CDR3 length: 15 amino acids. CDR1 is MDHEN, CDR2 SYDVKM, per germline. This CDR3 reads CASSFLGGGKETQYF. Here the CDR3 DNA reads TGTGCCAGCAGTTTCCTAGGGGGCGGGAAAGAGACCCAGTACTTC.

V is TRBV28 and J is TRBJ1-1; D not certain. Trimming cost V 2 bases and J 0 bases, with 4 bases left between them. CDR1 is MDHEN and CDR2 is SYDVKM in the germline V gene. This CDR3 comprises 13 residues. The CDR3 sequence: CASSLAVNTEAFF. The CDR3 DNA reads TGTGCCAGCAGTTTAGCGGTGAACACTGAAGCTTTCTTT. The complete variable domain, with remaining parts taken from reference TRBV28 and TRBJ1-1, reads DVKVTQSSRYLVKRTGEKVFLECVQDMDHENMFWYRQDPGLGLRLIYFSYDVKMKEKGDIPEGYSVSREKKERFSLILESASTNQTSMYLCASSLAVNTEAFFGQGTRLTVV.

This sequence joins TRBV15 and TRBJ2-5; D perhaps matches TRBD1 (5 bases). The V end was cut by 0 bases, the J end by 2 bases, with 10 bases between. The CDR3 covers 15 residues. Germline V lookup: CDR1 LNHNV, CDR2 YYDKDF (reference sequence). This CDR3 reads CATSRDLDSQETQYF. For the CDR3, the DNA is TGTGCCACCAGCAGAGATCTTGACAGTCAAGAGACCCAGTACTTC.

The rearrangement links TRBV7-8 to TRBJ2-3, with a tentative D call TRBD2 (5 bases). Trimming shortened V by 1 base and J by 0 bases, and 17 bases separated the two germline ends. The length of the CDR3 is 18 residues. Germline loops: CDR1 SGHVS, CDR2 FQNEAQ. The CDR3: CASSLGTLYTFSTDTQYF. The CDR3 DNA reads TGTGCCAGCAGCTTAGGGACTCTTTATACCTTTAGCACAGATACGCAGTATTTT.

In its sample, this clone was seen a few times. The V and J genes are TRBV7-3 and TRBJ1-1; maybe TRBD1 (5 bases). V dropped 2 bases and J dropped 0 bases, with 10 bases sitting between them. CDR3 size: 15 residues. Germline loops: CDR1 SGHTA, CDR2 FQGTGA. The CDR3 region is CASSLGAGMNTEAFF. CDR3 nucleotide sequence: TGTGCCAGCAGCTTAGGGGCAGGCATGAACACTGAAGCTTTCTTT.

This CDR3 reads CASSFLLTGGDADTQYF. CDR3 DNA sequence: TGTGCCAGCAGCTTCCTCCTGACAGGGGGCGACGCAGATACGCAGTATTTT. This chain links TRBV7-8 with TRBJ2-3; 10 positions match TRBD1. This CDR3 is 17 amino acids long. With 3 bases clipped from V and 4 bases from J, the junction kept 10 bases outside the gene matches. Germline V lookup: CDR1 SGHVS, CDR2 FQNEAQ.

J is TRBJ1-1 and V is TRBV5-6, with D hard to call. Per germline, CDR1 SGHDT and CDR2 YYEEEE. This CDR3 comprises 17 residues. Trimming cost V 3 bases and J 4 bases, with 22 bases left between them. This chain's CDR3 is CASSWEHFSAGGTEAFF. The CDR3 bases are TGTGCCAGCAGCTGGGAACATTTTTCGGCTGGAGGCACTGAAGCTTTCTTT.

This clone has only a few counts. The V gene is TRBV7-2, the J gene TRBJ1-1; D not resolved. The CDR3 has 12 residues. Germline V gene sequence: CDR1 SGHTA, CDR2 FQGNSA. Trimming stripped 3 bases from V and 3 bases from J, with 5 bases between. CDR3 loop: CASSFADTEAFF. CDR3 nucleotide sequence: TGTGCCAGCAGCTTTGCGGACACTGAAGCTTTCTTT.

The rearrangement uses TRBV7-2 and TRBJ1-1; perhaps TRBD1 as D (6 bases). The germline V gene has CDR1 SGHTA and CDR2 FQGNSA. Trimming cost V 7 bases and J 5 bases, with 17 bases left between them. The CDR3 spans 14 residues. CDR3 DNA: TGTGCCAGCACCTCAGAGGGGGTTTGGACTGAAGCTTTCTTT. Protein sequence: CASTSEGVWTEAFF.

In nucleotides, the CDR3 is TGTGCCAGTAGTATTGGGGCAGGGAAAGATGAAAAACTGTTTTTT. Protein sequence: CASSIGAGKDEKLFF. The V gene is TRBV19, the J gene TRBJ1-4; D may be TRBD1 (5 bases). The V end was cut by 3 bases, the J end by 6 bases, with 14 bases between. CDR1 is LNHDA, CDR2 SQIVND, per germline (reference sequence). This CDR3 has 15 amino acids.

This clone appeared a few times. The chain couples TRBV19 to TRBJ2-3, with D possibly TRBD2 on 5 matching bases. V was clipped by 6 bases and J by 6 bases, with 10 bases between them. Germline V gene lookup returns CDR1 LNHDA and CDR2 SQIVND (reference sequence). CDR3 length: 12 residues. This CDR3 is CASSKLGDTQYF. For the CDR3, the DNA is TGTGCCAGTAGCAAACTAGGGGATACGCAGTATTTT.